Listed below are T cell receptor beta chains from one sample, sequenced in a study of cytomegalovirus exposure and HLA in healthy donors. Using immunoSEQ multiplex PCR, the repertoire was profiled, and TCRdb retains in-frame clones only, with some absent. Counted here are about 140,000 clones, roughly 80% occurring once; the ten biggest clones make up around 3.1%. Sequenced material: PBMCs. Receptors originate from a male donor in good health and CMV-seronegative. CDR3s include the opening cysteine and the closing phenylalanine or tryptophan. Fields, in order: J gene, D gene, V gene, clone size, CDR3 protein, CDR3 DNA. A D gene is named only where the DNA matches it firmly. Only some rows state a clone size, as once, few, many or a class for expanded clones.

TRBJ1-2 | NA | TRBV6-5 | NA | CASRGTSYGYTF | TGTGCCAGCAGAGGGACATCCTATGGCTACACCTTC
TRBJ1-1 | NA | TRBV14 | once | CASSQDAGVGTEAFF | TGTGCCAGCAGCCAAGATGCGGGGGTAGGCACTGAAGCTTTCTTT
TRBJ2-7 | TRBD2 | TRBV5-6 | NA | CASSPGPGREGLYEQYF | TGTGCCAGCAGCCCGGGCCCTGGGCGGGAGGGCCTCTACGAGCAGTACTTC
TRBJ2-1 | NA | TRBV19 | NA | CASSTQADSYNEQFF | TGTGCCAGTAGTACGCAAGCGGACTCCTACAATGAGCAGTTCTTC
TRBJ2-7 | NA | TRBV7-9 | once | CASSLASGSEQYF | TGTGCCAGCAGCTTAGCCTCCGGGTCCGAGCAGTACTTC
TRBJ2-3 | TRBD2 | TRBV28 | NA | CASSDGGADTQYF | TGTGCCAGCAGCGACGGGGGGGCGGATACGCAGTATTTT
TRBJ1-1 | TRBD1 | TRBV10-3 | NA | CAISGTGAPMNTEAFF | TGTGCCATCAGTGGGACAGGGGCCCCCATGAACACTGAAGCTTTCTTT
TRBJ1-5 | TRBD1 | TRBV13 | NA | CASSLGQKGGGQPQHF | TGTGCCAGCAGCTTAGGCCAGAAAGGGGGCGGACAGCCCCAGCATTTT
TRBJ2-3 | TRBD2 | TRBV2 | NA | CASSDPGLAGGPSTDTQYF | TGTGCCAGCAGTGATCCGGGACTAGCGGGGGGGCCTAGCACAGATACGCAGTATTTT
TRBJ2-5 | NA | TRBV4-1 | NA | CASSQESQGQTQYF | TGCGCCAGCAGCCAAGAGTCCCAGGGGCAGACCCAGTACTTC
TRBJ1-5 | NA | TRBV7-9 | NA | CSSSLAGEYQPQHF | TGTTCCAGCAGCTTAGCCGGTGAATATCAGCCCCAGCATTTT
TRBJ1-1 | NA | TRBV19 | NA | CASQGRRGRGTEAFF | TGTGCCAGTCAAGGGCGCAGGGGCCGGGGCACTGAAGCTTTCTTT
TRBJ2-7 | TRBD1 | TRBV2 | NA | CASSWGQTYEQYF | TGTGCCAGCAGTTGGGGACAGACTTACGAGCAGTACTTC
TRBJ2-1 | NA | TRBV9 | NA | CASSVGGSLPSEEQFF | TGTGCCAGCAGCGTAGGAGGTAGCCTTCCCTCGGAAGAGCAGTTCTTC
TRBJ2-7 | TRBD2 | TRBV5-1 | NA | CASSRGGPYEQYF | TGCGCCAGCAGCCGGGGGGGGCCCTACGAGCAGTACTTC
TRBJ2-1 | TRBD1 | TRBV27 | NA | CASTPPGQIYNEQFF | TGTGCCAGCACCCCACCGGGACAGATCTACAATGAGCAGTTCTTC
TRBJ2-1 | TRBD2 | TRBV7-3 | NA | CASSSVAGGYNEQFF | TGTGCCAGCAGTAGCGTAGCGGGGGGCTACAATGAGCAGTTCTTC
TRBJ2-5 | TRBD1 | TRBV5-1 | NA | CASSLGGGKETQYF | TGCGCCAGCAGCTTGGGAGGGGGCAAGGAGACCCAGTACTTC
TRBJ2-5 | TRBD2 | TRBV27 | NA | CASSLLGGGGQETQYF | TGTGCCAGCAGTCTACTCGGCGGGGGTGGTCAAGAGACCCAGTACTTC
TRBJ1-1 | TRBD1 | TRBV5-1 | NA | CASSLTGDRSTEAFF | TGCGCCAGCAGCTTGACAGGGGATCGGAGCACTGAAGCTTTCTTT
TRBJ1-4 | NA | TRBV4-2 | NA | CASSQENSRQTSNEKLFF | TGTGCCAGCAGCCAAGAAAACTCCAGGCAGACAAGTAATGAAAAACTGTTTTTT
TRBJ1-3 | NA | TRBV28 | NA | CASSEGAGVSGNTIYF | TGTGCCAGCAGTGAAGGGGCAGGAGTCTCTGGAAACACCATATATTTT
TRBJ2-7 | TRBD2 | TRBV28 | NA | CASSSIRDYTYEQYF | TGTGCCAGCAGTTCTATCCGGGACTACACCTACGAGCAGTACTTC
TRBJ2-2 | NA | TRBV7-9 | NA | CASSLVLTGELFF | TGTGCCAGCAGCTTAGTACTCACCGGGGAGCTGTTTTTT
TRBJ2-1 | TRBD2 | TRBV19 | few | CASSIRTSGAREQFF | TGTGCCAGTAGTATAAGGACTAGCGGGGCCAGGGAGCAGTTCTTC
TRBJ2-7 | NA | TRBV4-1 | NA | CASSLTLASAYEQYF | TGCGCCAGCAGTTTAACCCTAGCTAGCGCTTACGAGCAGTACTTC
TRBJ2-7 | NA | TRBV28 | NA | CASNKPGVGAYEQYF | TGTGCCAGCAATAAACCAGGGGTAGGGGCCTACGAGCAGTACTTC
TRBJ2-1 | TRBD1 | TRBV18 | NA | CASSPGTGGSGEQFF | TGTGCCAGCTCACCAGGGACAGGGGGATCAGGGGAGCAGTTCTTC
TRBJ2-5 | NA | TRBV18 | once | CASSIGRGMRETQYF | TGTGCCAGCTCGATAGGAAGGGGGATGAGAGAGACCCAGTACTTC
TRBJ1-3 | NA | TRBV9 | NA | CASSVDSGSGNTIYF | TGTGCCAGCAGCGTAGATTCAGGGTCTGGAAACACCATATATTTT
TRBJ2-7 | TRBD1 | TRBV30 | NA | CAWNQGAREQYF | TGCGCCTGGAATCAGGGGGCAAGGGAGCAGTACTTC
TRBJ2-7 | NA | TRBV27 | NA | CASSTEGSGDPYEQYF | TGTGCCAGCAGTACCGAGGGAAGCGGAGACCCCTACGAGCAGTACTTC
TRBJ2-7 | TRBD1 | TRBV7-8 | NA | CASSLVRSADRSSYEQYF | TGTGCCAGCAGCTTAGTAAGGTCGGCGGACAGGAGTTCCTACGAGCAGTACTTC
TRBJ1-6 | TRBD1 | TRBV4-1 | NA | CASSPIYKMGQRNSPLHF | TGCGCCAGCAGCCCTATCTATAAAATGGGACAGAGGAATTCACCCCTCCACTTT
TRBJ2-3 | TRBD1 | TRBV5-4 | NA | CASSLEGTGGKDTQYF | TGTGCCAGCAGTCTGGAAGGCACAGGGGGCAAAGATACGCAGTATTTT
TRBJ2-7 | NA | TRBV5-1 | few | CASSNPGTPSYEQYF | TGCGCCAGCTCCAACCCCGGGACACCCTCCTACGAGCAGTACTTC
TRBJ2-1 | TRBD2 | TRBV18 | NA | CASSPTLAGAGNEQFF | TGTGCCAGCTCACCAACTCTAGCGGGAGCCGGCAATGAGCAGTTCTTC
TRBJ2-1 | TRBD1 | TRBV7-9 | few | CASSQKPGQGSYNEQFF | TGTGCCAGCAGCCAAAAACCGGGACAGGGGTCCTACAATGAGCAGTTCTTC
TRBJ2-7 | TRBD2 | TRBV4-1 | NA | CASSRLVGLADAGEQYF | TGCGCCAGCAGCCGGTTAGTGGGGCTAGCGGACGCGGGAGAGCAGTACTTC
TRBJ2-7 | TRBD2 | TRBV5-1 | NA | CASSLPSGGSYEQYF | TGCGCCAGCAGCTTACCCAGCGGGGGCTCCTACGAGCAGTACTTC
TRBJ1-5 | TRBD1 | TRBV6-5 | once | CASSPGDRNNQPQHF | TGTGCCAGCTCCCCGGGGGACAGAAACAATCAGCCCCAGCATTTT
TRBJ2-7 | TRBD2 | TRBV7-2 | once | CASSLRTSGFSYEQYF | TGTGCCAGCAGCTTACGGACTAGCGGGTTCTCCTACGAGCAGTACTTC
TRBJ1-6 | TRBD1 | TRBV4-1 | NA | CASSRRTGSNSPLHF | TGCGCCAGCAGTCGGAGGACAGGGAGTAATTCACCCCTCCACTTT
TRBJ2-7 | TRBD1 | TRBV6-5 | few | CASSYSIDRGYEQYF | TGTGCCAGCAGTTACTCGATTGACAGGGGCTACGAGCAGTACTTC
TRBJ1-6 | TRBD1 | TRBV7-2 | once | CASSSDRARIGSPLHF | TGTGCCAGCAGCTCTGACAGGGCACGGATAGGGTCACCCCTCCACTTT
TRBJ2-7 | TRBD1 | TRBV15 | few | CATSRDKGDRGIHEQYF | TGTGCCACCAGCAGAGATAAGGGGGACAGGGGGATTCACGAGCAGTACTTC
TRBJ2-1 | NA | TRBV5-5 | few | CASSSSSGESYNEQFF | TGTGCCAGCAGTTCATCTTCAGGGGAATCCTACAATGAGCAGTTCTTC
TRBJ1-2 | NA | TRBV5-1 | few | CASSLSRGPRDGYTF | TGCGCCAGCAGCTTGAGTCGCGGGCCACGGGATGGCTACACCTTC
TRBJ2-7 | NA | TRBV18 | NA | CASSPPSAYEQYF | TGTGCCAGCTCACCCCCTTCAGCCTACGAGCAGTACTTC
TRBJ2-5 | NA | TRBV5-1 | NA | CASSQGQLQETQYF | TGCGCCAGCAGCCAGGGGCAGCTGCAAGAGACCCAGTACTTC
TRBJ2-1 | NA | TRBV27 | NA | CASSTTGASLYNEQFF | TGTGCCAGCAGTACGACAGGAGCCTCTCTCTACAATGAGCAGTTCTTC
TRBJ2-7 | NA | TRBV19 | NA | CASSPVGRTYEQYF | TGTGCCAGTAGCCCTGTCGGCAGGACCTACGAGCAGTACTTC
TRBJ2-7 | NA | TRBV21-1 | NA | CASSPGRGGAGYEQYF | TGTGCCAGCAGCCCAGGCCGGGGGGGCGCGGGGTACGAGCAGTACTTC
TRBJ2-1 | TRBD2 | TRBV9 | once | CASSAGTSDVDEQFF | TGTGCCAGCAGCGCCGGGACTAGCGATGTCGATGAGCAGTTCTTC
TRBJ2-7 | TRBD2 | TRBV28 | few | CASSPNSGRYGEQYF | TGTGCCAGCAGCCCGAATAGCGGGAGATATGGCGAGCAGTACTTC
TRBJ1-1 | TRBD1 | TRBV5-1 | NA | CASSWDRDTEAFF | TGCGCCAGCAGCTGGGACAGAGACACTGAAGCTTTCTTT
TRBJ2-1 | NA | TRBV5-4 | NA | CASSFLASYNEQFF | TGTGCCAGCAGCTTTCTAGCGTCATACAATGAGCAGTTCTTC
TRBJ1-1 | TRBD1 | TRBV15 | few | CATSRTTGGTEAFF | TGTGCCACCAGCAGAACTACAGGGGGCACTGAAGCTTTCTTT
TRBJ2-7 | TRBD2 | TRBV5-1 | NA | CASSRTPSGSSYEQYF | TGCGCCAGCAGCCGTACACCTAGCGGGAGCTCCTACGAGCAGTACTTC
TRBJ1-2 | TRBD1 | TRBV28 | NA | CASSRQGGPYGYTF | TGTGCCAGCAGTAGACAGGGGGGACCCTATGGCTACACCTTC